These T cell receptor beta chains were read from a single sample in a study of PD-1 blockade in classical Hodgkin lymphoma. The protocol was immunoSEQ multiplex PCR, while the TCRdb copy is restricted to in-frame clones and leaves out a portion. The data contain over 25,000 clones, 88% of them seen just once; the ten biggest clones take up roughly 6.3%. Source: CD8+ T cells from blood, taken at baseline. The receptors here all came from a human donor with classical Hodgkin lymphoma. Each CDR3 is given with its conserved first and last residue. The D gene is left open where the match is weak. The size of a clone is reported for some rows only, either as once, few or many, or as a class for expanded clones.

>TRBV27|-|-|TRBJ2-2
TGTGCCAGCGCACTTCAGGGGAACACCGGGGAGCTGTTTTTT
CASALQGNTGELFF
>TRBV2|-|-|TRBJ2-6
TGTGCCACCAAAGACGCGCGCTCTGGGGCCAACGTCCTGACTTTC
CATKDARSGANVLTF
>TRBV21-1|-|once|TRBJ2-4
TGTGCCAGCAGCAAAGCAATAAGAGGGAACAAAAACATTCAGTACTTC
CASSKAIRGNKNIQYF
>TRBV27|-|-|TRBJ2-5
TGTGCCAGCAGTTTATGGAACCAAGAGACCCAGTACTTC
CASSLWNQETQYF
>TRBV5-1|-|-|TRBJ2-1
TGCGCCAGCAGCGCCCTGCCCCCGAGGGGATCCTACAATGAGCAGTTCTTC
CASSALPPRGSYNEQFF
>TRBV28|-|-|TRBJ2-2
TGTGCCAGCAGTTTCCCAACCGGGGAGCTGTTTTTT
CASSFPTGELFF
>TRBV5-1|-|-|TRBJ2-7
TGCGCCAGCAGCTCCAAGGAGGGCTACGAGCAGTACTTC
CASSSKEGYEQYF
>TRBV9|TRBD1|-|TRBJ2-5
TGTGCCAGCAGCGTTCAGGGGGCCTTCCAAGAGACCCAGTACTTC
CASSVQGAFQETQYF
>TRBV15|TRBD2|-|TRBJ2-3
TGTGCCACCAGCAGAGGGACTAGCGGCACAGATACGCAGTATTTT
CATSRGTSGTDTQYF
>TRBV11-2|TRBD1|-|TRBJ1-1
TGTGCCAGCAGCTTAGGGGACAGGGACACTGAAGCTTTCTTT
CASSLGDRDTEAFF
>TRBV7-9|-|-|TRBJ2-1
TGTGCCAGCATCCGGGGGTTCAATGAGCAGTTCTTC
CASIRGFNEQFF
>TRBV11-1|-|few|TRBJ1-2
TGTGCCAGCAGCTTAGCGGGGGGATCCGGCTATGGCTACACCTTC
CASSLAGGSGYGYTF
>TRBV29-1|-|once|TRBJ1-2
TGCAGCGTCCTGGAAGGCTATGGCTACACCTTC
CSVLEGYGYTF
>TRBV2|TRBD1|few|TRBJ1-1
TGTGCCAGCAGTGCAGGGGGCACTGAAGCTTTCTTT
CASSAGGTEAFF
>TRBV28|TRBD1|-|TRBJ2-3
TGTGCCAGCAGCTCCCCGGGACAGCGTCTCACAGATACGCAGTATTTT
CASSSPGQRLTDTQYF
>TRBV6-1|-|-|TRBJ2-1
TGTGCCAGCAGTGAATGGGGAGCGGGCCCCTACAATGAGCAGTTCTTC
CASSEWGAGPYNEQFF
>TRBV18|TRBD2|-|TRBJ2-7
TGTGCCAGCTCACCGAAGACTAGCGGGGCCTACGAGCAGTACTTC
CASSPKTSGAYEQYF
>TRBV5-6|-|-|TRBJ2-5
TGTGCCAGCAGCTGGCCGGATAAGTCCCAGTACTTC
CASSWPDKSQYF
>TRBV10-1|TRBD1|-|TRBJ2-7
TGCGCCAGCAGTGAGTATTGGGGACAGGGATCGGACGAGCAGTACTTC
CASSEYWGQGSDEQYF
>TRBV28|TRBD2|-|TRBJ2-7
TGTGCCAGCAGTTTGCCCTCGGGACTAGCGGGAGGGCCTTCTCACGAGCAGTACTTC
CASSLPSGLAGGPSHEQYF
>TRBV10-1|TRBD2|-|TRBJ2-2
TGCGCCAGCAGTGGAGTGGACAAGCGGGAGGGGAACACCGGGGAGCTGTTTTTT
CASSGVDKREGNTGELFF
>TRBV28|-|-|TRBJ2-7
TGTGCCAGCAGTTTACGGGAGCAGTACTTC
CASSLREQYF
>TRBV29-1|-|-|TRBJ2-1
TGCAGCGTTGAGTCTGATTTCCAGCCAGTCCTGGATGAGCAGTTCTTC
CSVESDFQPVLDEQFF
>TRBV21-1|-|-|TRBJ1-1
TGTGCCAGCAGTATGCGGGCACCCGCCTCACCACCTGAAGCTTTCTTT
CASSMRAPASPPEAFF
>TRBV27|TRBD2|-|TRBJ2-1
TGTGCCAGTGGACTAGCGGGAAACGATGAGCAGTTCTTC
CASGLAGNDEQFF
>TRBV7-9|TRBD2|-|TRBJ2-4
TGTGCCAGCAGCCCGGGGGGTTTTCGGTACTTC
CASSPGGFRYF
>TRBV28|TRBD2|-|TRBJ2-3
TGTGCCAGCAGTGCGAAATCCGGACTAGCCACAGATACGCAGTATTTT
CASSAKSGLATDTQYF
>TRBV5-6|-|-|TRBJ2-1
TGTGCCATGCACAGAAGCTCCTACAATGAGCAGTTCTTC
CAMHRSSYNEQFF
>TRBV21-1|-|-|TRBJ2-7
TGTGCCAGCAGCACTTTTAGCGAGAAATTCTCCTACGAGCAGTACTTC
CASSTFSEKFSYEQYF
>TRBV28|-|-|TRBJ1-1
TGTGCCAGCAGGGACACTGAAGCTTTCTTT
CASRDTEAFF